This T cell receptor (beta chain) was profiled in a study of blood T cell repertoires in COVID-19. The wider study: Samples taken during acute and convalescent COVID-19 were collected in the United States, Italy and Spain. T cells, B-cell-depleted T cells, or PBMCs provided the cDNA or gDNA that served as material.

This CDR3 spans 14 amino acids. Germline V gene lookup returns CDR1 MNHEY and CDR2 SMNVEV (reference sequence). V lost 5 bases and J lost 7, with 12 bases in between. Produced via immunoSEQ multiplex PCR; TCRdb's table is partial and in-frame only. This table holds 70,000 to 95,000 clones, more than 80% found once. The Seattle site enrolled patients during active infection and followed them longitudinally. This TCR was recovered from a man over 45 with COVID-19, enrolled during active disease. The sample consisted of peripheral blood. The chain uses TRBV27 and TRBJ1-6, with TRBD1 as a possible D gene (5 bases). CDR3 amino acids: CASSLIRQNSPLHF. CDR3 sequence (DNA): TGTGCCAGCAGTCTAATAAGACAGAATTCACCCCTCCACTTT.